Listed below are T cell receptor beta chains from one sample, sequenced in a study of blood T cells in healthy people across ages. Each CDR3 protein gets one entry after TCRdb re-called the 5' RACE reads with MiXCR. The sample records hundreds of thousands of distinct CDR3 sequences, approximately 50% being singletons. The sample taken for sequencing was blood. All receptors derive from a woman aged 55 to 70 in good health. The CDR3 runs from the conserved cysteine through the conserved F or W. D genes are given only for firm matches. Not all rows give a size; the values are once, few, many and, for expanded clones, a class.

cdr3_aa	cdr3_nt	d_call	clone_size	v_call	j_call
CASSIARAPSNEQFF	TGTGCCAGTAGTATAGCCAGGGCCCCCAGCAATGAGCAGTTCTTC	NA	NA	TRBV19	TRBJ2-1
CASSPQSATPLHF	TGTGCCAGCAGTCCACAATCCGCCACACCCCTCCACTTT	NA	NA	TRBV12-3/TRBV12-4	TRBJ1-6
CASSYGETNQPQHF	TGTGCCAGCAGTTACGGAGAAACCAATCAGCCCCAGCATTTT	NA	NA	TRBV6-6	TRBJ1-5
CASSSTGGRGREQYF	TGTGCCAGCAGTTCAACGGGGGGCAGGGGTCGCGAGCAGTACTTC	NA	NA	TRBV28	TRBJ2-7
CSALADYNEQFF	TGCAGCGCCCTAGCGGATTACAATGAGCAGTTCTTC	TRBD2	NA	TRBV29-1	TRBJ2-1
CASSRRTGTEGDQYF	TGTGCCAGCAGCAGGCGGACAGGAACCGAGGGGGACCAGTACTTC	TRBD1	few	TRBV7-8	TRBJ2-5
CASSQGLGSPLHF	TGTGCCAGCAGTCAGGGGTTGGGTTCACCCCTCCACTTT	NA	NA	TRBV27	TRBJ1-6
CASRSYVVDEQFF	TGTGCCAGCAGGAGCTATGTTGTCGATGAGCAGTTCTTC	NA	few	TRBV7-2	TRBJ2-1
CASSPDRDGLAGGYGSYEQYF	TGTGCCAGCAGTCCGGACAGGGATGGACTAGCGGGAGGGTATGGATCCTACGAGCAGTACTTC	TRBD2	NA	TRBV5-6	TRBJ2-7
CASSLRRLQTDFSGANVLTF	TGTGCCAGCAGCCTTCGGAGGCTTCAGACCGATTTCTCTGGGGCCAACGTCCTGACTTTC	NA	few	TRBV3-1	TRBJ2-6
CASSFNGGYGYTF	TGTGCCAGCAGTTTCAACGGGGGCTATGGCTACACCTTC	NA	few	TRBV12-3/TRBV12-4	TRBJ1-2
CASSSPGEAAYEQYF	TGTGCCAGCAGCTCCCCTGGGGAAGCGGCCTACGAGCAGTACTTC	NA	few	TRBV5-6	TRBJ2-7
CSARVLSDTEAFF	TGCAGTGCTAGAGTCCTTTCGGACACTGAAGCTTTCTTT	NA	few	TRBV20-1	TRBJ1-1
CASRGTARNYGYTF	TGTGCCAGCAGAGGGACAGCCAGAAACTATGGCTACACCTTC	TRBD1	few	TRBV6-5	TRBJ1-2
CASSPASGGTDTQYF	TGTGCCAGCAGCCCTGCTAGCGGGGGCACAGATACGCAGTATTTT	TRBD2	NA	TRBV7-2	TRBJ2-3
CASSPREAGGLGEQFF	TGTGCCAGCAGCCCCCGGGAGGCGGGAGGGCTCGGTGAGCAGTTCTTC	TRBD2	NA	TRBV2	TRBJ2-1
CASSQDLAKQYF	TGTGCCAGCAGCCAAGATTTAGCAAAGCAGTACTTC	NA	few	TRBV4-2	TRBJ2-4
CASSPSGRALNDEQFF	TGTGCCAGCAGCCCAAGCGGGAGGGCACTGAATGATGAGCAGTTCTTC	TRBD2	NA	TRBV6-5	TRBJ2-1
CSARDPALGISETQFF	TGCAGTGCTAGAGATCCTGCGTTGGGGATTTCGGAGACCCAGTTCTTC	NA	NA	TRBV20-1	TRBJ2-1
CAWSVLQGSVEQYF	TGTGCCTGGAGTGTACTACAGGGGAGTGTCGAGCAGTACTTC	TRBD1	NA	TRBV30	TRBJ2-7
CASSFTQGRRETQYF	TGTGCCAGCAGCTTCACTCAGGGTAGGAGGGAGACCCAGTACTTC	NA	many	TRBV7-2	TRBJ2-5
CASSRSRVTFYNEQFF	TGTGCCAGCTCACGCTCGAGGGTGACCTTTTACAATGAGCAGTTCTTC	NA	few	TRBV18	TRBJ2-1
CASSWGLAGGPPNSYEQYF	TGTGCCAGCAGCTGGGGACTAGCGGGAGGTCCTCCTAACTCCTACGAGCAGTACTTC	TRBD2	NA	TRBV7-2	TRBJ2-7
CAISEREGEQYF	TGTGCCATCAGTGAGCGGGAGGGTGAGCAGTACTTC	TRBD2	few	TRBV10-3	TRBJ2-7
CASSPVGLATTYEQYF	TGTGCCAGCAGCCCAGTTGGACTAGCGACGACCTACGAGCAGTACTTC	TRBD2	NA	TRBV7-3	TRBJ2-7
CASSASLSNSPLHF	TGTGCCAGCAGCGCCAGCTTATCTAATTCACCCCTCCACTTT	NA	many	TRBV9	TRBJ1-6
CSARAGGLSHEQFF	TGCAGTGCTAGAGCGGGAGGGCTAAGCCATGAGCAGTTCTTC	TRBD2	NA	TRBV20-1	TRBJ2-1
CASSLPREREWQETQYF	TGTGCCAGCAGTCTACCACGGGAGCGGGAATGGCAAGAGACCCAGTACTTC	TRBD2	NA	TRBV6-2/TRBV6-3	TRBJ2-5
CASSFASGSYNEQYF	TGTGCCAGCAGCTTCGCTAGCGGGTCTTACAATGAGCAGTACTTC	TRBD2	NA	TRBV11-2	TRBJ2-7
CATTTSGNEQFF	TGTGCCACCACTACTAGCGGCAATGAGCAGTTCTTC	TRBD2	few	TRBV2	TRBJ2-1
CASSLIPLAGPETQYF	TGCGCCAGCAGCTTGATCCCTCTTGCGGGACCCGAGACCCAGTACTTC	NA	NA	TRBV5-1	TRBJ2-5
CATSRDVHKENEKLFF	TGTGCCACCAGCAGAGATGTTCATAAAGAAAATGAAAAACTGTTTTTT	NA	NA	TRBV15	TRBJ1-4
CSAAVGGTGTDEQYF	TGCAGTGCTGCCGTTGGCGGGACAGGGACCGACGAGCAGTACTTC	TRBD1	NA	TRBV20-1	TRBJ2-7
CASSLMGQEQNIQYF	TGTGCCAGCAGCTTAATGGGACAGGAACAAAACATTCAGTACTTC	TRBD1	NA	TRBV7-2	TRBJ2-4
CASGDSTSTDTQYF	TGTGCCAGCGGGGACTCAACTAGCACAGATACGCAGTATTTT	NA	NA	TRBV6-2/TRBV6-3	TRBJ2-3
CASSETTESSYEQYF	TGCGCCAGCAGCGAAACGACAGAAAGTTCCTACGAGCAGTACTTC	NA	few	TRBV5-1	TRBJ2-7
CASSRTTTTSGANVLTF	TGTGCCAGCAGCCGAACAACTACAACCTCTGGGGCCAACGTCCTGACTTTC	NA	few	TRBV4-2	TRBJ2-6
CASSLDTASTDTQYF	TGTGCCAGCAGTTTAGACACAGCTAGCACAGATACGCAGTATTTT	NA	NA	TRBV12-3/TRBV12-4	TRBJ2-3
CSASQQQETQYF	TGCAGTGCTAGCCAGCAGCAAGAGACCCAGTACTTC	NA	NA	TRBV20-1	TRBJ2-5
CSARDGAGGNEQFF	TGCAGTGCTAGAGATGGGGCAGGGGGCAATGAGCAGTTCTTC	TRBD1	once	TRBV20-1	TRBJ2-1